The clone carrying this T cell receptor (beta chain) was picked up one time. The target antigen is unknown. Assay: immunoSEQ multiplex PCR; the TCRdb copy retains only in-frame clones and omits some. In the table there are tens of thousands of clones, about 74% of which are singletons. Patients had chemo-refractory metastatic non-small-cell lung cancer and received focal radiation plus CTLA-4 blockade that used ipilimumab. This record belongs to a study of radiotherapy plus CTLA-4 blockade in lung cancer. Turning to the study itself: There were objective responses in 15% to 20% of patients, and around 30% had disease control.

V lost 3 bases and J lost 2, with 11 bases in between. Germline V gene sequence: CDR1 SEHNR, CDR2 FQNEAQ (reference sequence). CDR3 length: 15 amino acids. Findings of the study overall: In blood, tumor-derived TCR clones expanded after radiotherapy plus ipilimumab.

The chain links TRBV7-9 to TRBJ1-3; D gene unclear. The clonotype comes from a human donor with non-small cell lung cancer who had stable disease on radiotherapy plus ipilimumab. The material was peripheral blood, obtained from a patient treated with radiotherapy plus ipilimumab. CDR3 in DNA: TGTGCCAGCAGCTTTCCCAGCGGGACTGGAAACACCATATATTTT. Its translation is CASSFPSGTGNTIYF.